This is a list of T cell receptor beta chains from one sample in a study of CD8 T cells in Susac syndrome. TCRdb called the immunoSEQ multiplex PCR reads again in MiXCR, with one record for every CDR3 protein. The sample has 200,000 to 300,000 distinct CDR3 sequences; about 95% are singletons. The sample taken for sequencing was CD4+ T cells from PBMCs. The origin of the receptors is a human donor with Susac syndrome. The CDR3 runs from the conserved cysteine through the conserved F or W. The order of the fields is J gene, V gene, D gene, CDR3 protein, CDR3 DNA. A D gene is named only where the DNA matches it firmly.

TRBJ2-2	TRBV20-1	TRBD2	CSAVGRLSGELFF	TGCAGTGCGGTCGGGAGGCTGTCCGGGGAGCTGTTTTTT
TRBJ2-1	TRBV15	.	CATSFSYNEQFF	TGTGCCACCAGCTTCAGTTACAATGAGCAGTTCTTC
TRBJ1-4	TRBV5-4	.	CASSQDRTNEKLFF	TGTGCCAGCAGCCAGGACAGAACTAATGAAAAACTGTTTTTT
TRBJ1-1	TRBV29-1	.	CSVELFSEAFF	TGCAGCGTTGAATTATTCTCTGAAGCTTTCTTT
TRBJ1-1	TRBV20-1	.	CSASLQGSGTEAFF	TGCAGTGCTAGCCTACAGGGATCGGGCACTGAAGCTTTCTTT
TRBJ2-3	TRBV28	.	CASSLVGANRVTTDTQYF	TGTGCCAGCAGTTTAGTTGGTGCCAATCGGGTTACCACAGATACGCAGTATTTT
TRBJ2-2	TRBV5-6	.	CASSLFDEGRRTGELFF	TGTGCCAGCAGCTTGTTCGATGAGGGACGAAGAACCGGGGAGCTGTTTTTT
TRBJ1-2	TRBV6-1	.	CASSEALAGGYTF	TGTGCCAGCAGTGAAGCCCTGGCCGGTGGCTACACCTTC
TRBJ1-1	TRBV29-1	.	CSVLMASTEAFF	TGCAGCGTCTTGATGGCGTCAACTGAAGCTTTCTTT
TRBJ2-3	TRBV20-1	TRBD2	CSASPASGRGDTQYF	TGCAGTGCCAGCCCGGCTAGCGGGAGAGGAGATACGCAGTATTTT
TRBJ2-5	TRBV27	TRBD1	CASSPSPGQGPETQYF	TGTGCCAGCAGTCCTTCCCCGGGACAGGGCCCCGAGACCCAGTACTTC
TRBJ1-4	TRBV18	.	CASSPPAEKLFF	TGTGCCAGCTCACCACCCGCCGAAAAACTGTTTTTT
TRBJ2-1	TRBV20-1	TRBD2	CSARWTSGRNEQFF	TGCAGTGCGCGTTGGACTAGCGGGAGGAATGAGCAGTTCTTC
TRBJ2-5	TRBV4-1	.	CASSSLAPEETQYF	TGCGCCAGCAGCAGCCTAGCCCCTGAAGAGACCCAGTACTTC